The rows below give T cell receptor beta chains drawn from one sample of a study of cytomegalovirus exposure and HLA in healthy donors. TCRdb's table, derived via immunoSEQ multiplex PCR, lists solely in-frame clones and lacks some. This sample has 100,000 to 150,000 clones; 75% to 90% occur once, and the top ten carry about 0.25%. Sequences were obtained from PBMCs. These TCRs come from a man aged 45-65 years in good health and CMV-seronegative. Each CDR3 is given with its conserved first and last residue. A D gene is named only where the DNA matches it firmly. Part of the rows lack a size; the others show once, few, many or a class for expanded clones.

D gene	V gene	clone size	J gene	CDR3 protein	CDR3 DNA
NA	TRBV4-1	NA	TRBJ2-1	CSSSQHGTSGDEQFF	TGCTCCAGCAGCCAACACGGGACAAGTGGCGATGAGCAGTTCTTC
TRBD1	TRBV15	NA	TRBJ1-1	CATSSGGEAEAFF	TGTGCCACCAGTTCAGGGGGCGAAGCTGAAGCTTTCTTT
TRBD2	TRBV15	NA	TRBJ2-5	CATSRDPGGGLETQYF	TGTGCCACCAGCAGAGATCCCGGGGGGGGCCTAGAGACCCAGTACTTC
NA	TRBV5-1	NA	TRBJ2-3	CASSLVVSSTDTQYF	TGCGCCAGCAGCTTGGTGGTCAGTAGCACAGATACGCAGTATTTT
NA	TRBV5-1	NA	TRBJ2-2	CASSSTGTSGELFF	TGCGCCAGCAGCTCAACAGGGACCAGCGGGGAGCTGTTTTTT
NA	TRBV19	once	TRBJ2-3	CASSREGALDTQYF	TGTGCCAGTAGTCGAGAGGGAGCATTGGATACGCAGTATTTT
TRBD2	TRBV9	NA	TRBJ2-1	CASSATASGVGNEQFF	TGTGCCAGCAGCGCTACCGCTAGCGGGGTAGGAAATGAGCAGTTCTTC
NA	TRBV4-2	NA	TRBJ1-4	CASSQATLRNPLATNEKLFF	TGTGCCAGCAGCCAAGCCACCCTCAGGAACCCACTTGCAACTAATGAAAAACTGTTTTTT
NA	TRBV29-1	NA	TRBJ2-2	CSVGLGELFF	TGCAGCGTTGGTCTCGGGGAGCTGTTTTTT
NA	TRBV4-2	NA	TRBJ2-1	CASSLTGTYNEQFF	TGTGCCAGCAGCCTTACAGGAACCTACAATGAGCAGTTCTTC
NA	TRBV5-1	once	TRBJ1-1	CASRRTDSNTEAFF	TGCGCCAGCAGGCGGACGGACTCGAACACTGAAGCTTTCTTT
NA	TRBV19	NA	TRBJ2-3	CASSITRASTDTQYF	TGTGCCAGTAGTATAACTAGGGCCAGCACAGATACGCAGTATTTT
TRBD2	TRBV27	NA	TRBJ2-7	CASSRRAAGESYEQYF	TGTGCCAGCTCGCGGCGGGCAGCGGGAGAATCCTACGAGCAGTACTTC
NA	TRBV9	NA	TRBJ1-3	CASSVDSLGNTIYF	TGTGCCAGCAGCGTAGACAGCCTTGGAAACACCATATATTTT
TRBD1	TRBV6-5	NA	TRBJ2-7	CASSYSDRGYEQYF	TGTGCCAGCAGTTACTCGGACAGGGGCTACGAGCAGTACTTC
TRBD1	TRBV6-6	NA	TRBJ1-3	CASSYPRQGSGNTIYF	TGTGCCAGCAGCTACCCAAGACAGGGTTCTGGAAACACCATATATTTT
NA	TRBV6-1	NA	TRBJ2-7	CASSEAPSREQYF	TGTGCCAGCAGTGAAGCGCCGAGTCGGGAGCAGTACTTC
NA	TRBV27	NA	TRBJ2-1	CASIKGASASPTFYNEQFF	TGTGCCAGCATAAAAGGGGCTAGCGCCTCACCAACCTTTTACAATGAGCAGTTCTTC
TRBD2	TRBV29-1	NA	TRBJ2-5	CSVVRTRLAGVRKTQYF	TGCAGCGTCGTCCGAACCCGACTAGCGGGAGTCCGGAAGACCCAGTACTTC
TRBD1	TRBV5-5	NA	TRBJ2-2	CASSHGTGRSGELFF	TGTGCCAGCAGCCATGGGACAGGGAGGTCCGGGGAGCTGTTTTTT
TRBD2	TRBV7-6	NA	TRBJ2-3	CASNLAGGPSSTDTQYF	TGTGCCAGCAACTTAGCGGGAGGGCCGTCTAGCACAGATACGCAGTATTTT
NA	TRBV5-4	NA	TRBJ2-3	CASSVSGATDTQYF	TGTGCCAGCAGCGTTTCAGGCGCCACAGATACGCAGTATTTT
NA	TRBV7-7	NA	TRBJ2-5	CASSSHSLETQYF	TGTGCTAGCAGCTCTCACTCCCTGGAGACCCAGTACTTC
TRBD1	TRBV5-5	NA	TRBJ2-1	CASSLGQGYNEQFF	TGTGCCAGCAGCTTAGGACAGGGTTACAATGAGCAGTTCTTC
NA	TRBV5-6	NA	TRBJ1-6	CASSLGAGDYNSPLHF	TGTGCCAGCAGCTTGGGTGCAGGGGACTATAATTCACCCCTCCACTTT
TRBD1	TRBV6-1	NA	TRBJ1-2	CASRMGQRNYGYTF	TGTGCCAGCAGAATGGGACAGAGGAACTATGGCTACACCTTC